This record covers a single TCR beta chain. Its antigen is unidentified. For each CDR3 protein, TCRdb gives one entry from its re-call of the 5' RACE reads, without DNA. Its listing shows 440,000 or so distinct CDR3 sequences. The source of the sample is a study of T cells expressing NK-cell markers. About the study: Sorted CD3+CD56+NKG2C+, CD3+CD56+NKG2C- and CD3+CD56-NKG2C+ T cells supplied TCR beta repertoires. In the group of eight sequenced donors, seven were HCMV-seropositive and one was seronegative. Study-wide findings and caveats: Whether the expanded NKG2C+ T cell clones recognized HCMV remained unclear. These clonotypes, the leaders elsewhere, also led the CD3+CD56-NKG2C+ fraction in a handful of donors.

CDR3 length: 12 amino acids. Per the germline V gene, CDR1 is KGHDR and CDR2 is SFDVKD. This rearrangement joins TRBV24-1 to TRBJ1-2; TCRdb outputs TRBD1, but without DNA this stays unchecked. The material sequenced was blood T cells: a sorted CD56 or NKG2C T cell subset, CD4+ or CD8+ T cells, or bulk PBMC T cells (not recorded which). The sequence was obtained from a woman between 18 and 70 years old in good health. This CDR3 reads CATSDLRDGYTF.